The 2 T cell receptor beta chains below all came from one sample that was sequenced in a study of patients and donors after allogeneic stem cell transplantation. TCRdb recomputed calls from the RT-PCR reads with MiXCR, one row per CDR3 protein. The table shows about 87,000 distinct CDR3 sequences, with roughly 4.9% occurring only once. The sequencing sample was made of blood, either unsorted or a sorted T cell fraction (not recorded which). The receptors shown here come from a human donor who was either an allogeneic HSCT recipient or a stem cell or donor lymphocyte infusion donor (not recorded which). It is not recorded whose cells these are; they may come from a transplant donor.

This clonotype was counted ten times or more. V and J are TRBV7-2 and TRBJ1-5; D uncertain. V lost 5 bases to trimming and J lost 5 bases, with 16 bases between them. CDR3 length: 15 residues. Germline loops: CDR1 SGHTA, CDR2 FQGNSA. The CDR3 here is CASSPTVGGYQPQHF. Here the CDR3 DNA reads TGTGCCAGCAGCCCCACGGTCGGCGGTTATCAGCCCCAGCATTTT. Full variable domain (rest looked up from reference TRBV7-2 and TRBJ1-5): GAGVSQSPSNKVTEKGKDVELRCDPISGHTALYWYRQSLGQGLEFLIYFQGNSAPDKSGLPSDRFSAERTGGSVSTLTIQRTQQEDSAVYLCASSPTVGGYQPQHFGDGTRLSIL.

This clonotype was detected a few times. J is TRBJ2-5 and V is TRBV28, with 8 nucleotides matching TRBD1. With V trimmed by 4 bases and J by 1 base, 5 bases remained unmatched. The CDR3 totals 15 residues. Looked up from germline, CDR1 is MDHEN and CDR2 is SYDVKM. As DNA, the CDR3 is TGTGCCAGCAGTTGGGGGACAGGTCCCCAAGAGACCCAGTACTTC. Residues: CASSWGTGPQETQYF. Full variable domain (remainder filled in from reference TRBV28 and TRBJ2-5): DVKVTQSSRYLVKRTGEKVFLECVQDMDHENMFWYRQDPGLGLRLIYFSYDVKMKEKGDIPEGYSVSREKKERFSLILESASTNQTSMYLCASSWGTGPQETQYFGPGTRLLVL.